This TCR beta chain appears in the sequencing data of a study of cytomegalovirus exposure and HLA in healthy donors. Study-level points and caveats: It was reported in a later analysis that an Asian-associated ancestry cluster showed fewer N-insertions than the roughly 670-donor mean. A later look showed TCR association rates differing by HLA locus, highest for DRB1 and lowest for HLA-C.

For this clone: Its antigen remains unidentified.

There are 13 residues in the CDR3. The ends were cut back, 5 bases at V and 7 bases at J, with 15 bases in the middle. In germline, CDR1 is SEHNR, CDR2 FQNEAQ (reference sequence). Primers for the PCR totalled 60 Vbeta and 13 Jbeta. Libraries were prepared by immunoSEQ multiplex PCR; TCRdb keeps only in-frame clonotypes and omits some of them. In the table there are about 59,000 clones, 65% to 75% of which are singletons. The receptor's source is a man aged 25-45 years in good health and CMV-seropositive. Sequenced: PBMCs. J is TRBJ2-7 and V is TRBV7-9; D unclear. The CDR3 DNA reads as TGTGCCAGCAGCCCGAGCCACTACGGGGAGCAGTACTTC. It yields the protein CASSPSHYGEQYF.